What follows are 14 T cell receptor beta chains derived from one specimen sequenced in a study of T cells in Graves' hyperthyroidism and ophthalmopathy. Amplification targeted TCR beta CDR3 regions from RNA transcripts. RT-PCR in the first round (using the HTBI primer set) targeted the TCR CDR3. TCRdb analysed the multiplex PCR reads with MiXCR anew, one entry per CDR3 protein. The top ten clones hold about 3.8% of a sample with under 650,000 distinct CDR3 sequences, 15% to 20% of them seen once. Sequenced input: blood. The receptors stem from a woman aged 30 to 39 with Graves' hyperthyroidism.

In its sample, this clonotype was seen many times. The J gene is TRBJ2-3, the V gene TRBV28; 7 nucleotides match TRBD1. The CDR3 runs to 16 residues. Germline lookup yields CDR1 MDHEN and CDR2 SYDVKM. The trim removed 3 bases at V and 1 base at J, leaving 7 bases unmatched. The CDR3: CASSFWKGAGTDTQYF. The CDR3 DNA reads as TGTGCCAGCAGTTTTTGGAAGGGGGCTGGCACAGATACGCAGTATTTT.

This clonotype was observed many times. The rearrangement links TRBV11-2 to TRBJ2-5; D not resolved. V was clipped by 0 bases and J by 8 bases, with 13 bases between them. The CDR3 is 14 amino acids. Germline-derived CDR1 and CDR2 are SGHAT and FQNNGV. In DNA form, the CDR3 reads TGTGCCAGCAGCTTAGAGGTGACGGGTCGTACCCAGTACTTC. It translates to CASSLEVTGRTQYF. Full variable domain (missing parts from reference TRBV11-2 and TRBJ2-5): EAGVAQSPRYKIIEKRQSVAFWCNPISGHATLYWYQQILGQGPKLLIQFQNNGVVDDSQLPKDRFSAERLKGVDSTLKIQPAKLEDSAVYLCASSLEVTGRTQYFGPGTRLLVL.

This clonotype appeared a single time. This sequence joins TRBV4-3 and TRBJ1-2, with a possible D match to TRBD1 (6 bases). Per the germline V gene, CDR1 is LGHNA and CDR2 is YSLEER. V was trimmed by 4 bases and J by 8 bases, leaving 20 bases between them. CDR3 size: 15 residues. The CDR3, as DNA: TGCGCCAGCAGCCCCGGATGGACAGCTCCGACAGGCTACACCTTC. Encoded protein: CASSPGWTAPTGYTF.

The V call is TRBV6-2 or TRBV6-3, the J call TRBJ2-1; weak D call: TRBD2 (6 bases). The CDR3 contains 13 residues. Trimming removed 11 bases at V and 3 bases at J, with 14 bases between. Germline CDR1 and CDR2: MNHEY and SVGEGT. The DNA of the CDR3 is TGTGCCGCAGCCGGGGGACTCTACAATGAGCAGTTCTTC. This codes for CAAAGGLYNEQFF.

Ten or more counts support this clonotype. The rearrangement uses TRBV11-2 and TRBJ1-2, with 10 bases lining up with TRBD1. The CDR3 loop spans 14 amino acids. V was clipped by 10 bases and J by 4 bases; unmatched bases: 9. Per the germline V gene, CDR1 is SGHAT and CDR2 is FQNNGV. CDR3 in DNA: TGTGCCACATCTCCGGGACAGGGGATCTATGGCTACACCTTC. It yields the protein CATSPGQGIYGYTF.

This clonotype was seen more than once but under ten times. This chain connects TRBV20-1 to TRBJ2-7, with D maybe TRBD1 (6 bases). The germline V and J ends were trimmed by 5 bases and 7 bases, with 24 bases remaining between them. From germline, CDR1 is DFQATT and CDR2 SNEGSKA (reference sequence). There are 15 residues in the CDR3. The CDR3 coding sequence is TGCAGTGCTGTCGAGACAGGAAAGGAGGTAGGGGAGCAGTACTTC. Amino acid sequence: CSAVETGKEVGEQYF.

This clonotype was picked up many times. The rearrangement links TRBV2 to TRBJ1-1; D gene uncertain. Deletions cut 6 bases from V and 1 base from J, with 6 bases between. The CDR3 has 12 amino acids. The germline V gene has CDR1 SNHLY and CDR2 FYNNEI. CDR3 coding DNA: TGTGCCAGCAGGATGGGGAACACTGAAGCTTTCTTT. It codes for CASRMGNTEAFF.

This clonotype has a handful of counts. One junction end disagrees with the germline gene, perhaps due to a read error. The gene calls are TRBV30 and TRBJ1-3; no reliable D call. The germline gives CDR1 GTSNPN, CDR2 SVGIG (reference sequence). The CDR3 sequence is 12 residues long. The CDR3 nucleotides read TGTGCCTGGAGTGTACTTTCCGCCGGCGCGCATTTT. Its protein is CAWSVLSAGAHF.

The sample holds a few counts of this clonotype. The chain combines TRBV14 with TRBJ2-7; 7 bases map to TRBD1. V dropped 6 bases and J dropped 3; count of bases not matched to a gene: 8. This CDR3 has 14 amino acids. Germline-derived CDR1 and CDR2 are SGHDN and FVKESK. CDR3 nucleotide sequence: TGTGCCAGCAGTCGCGGACAGGACAACTACGAGCAGTACTTC. This codes for CASSRGQDNYEQYF.

The table lists this clonotype with many counts. This chain joins TRBV30 and TRBJ2-1; 9 bases map to TRBD2. This CDR3 is built from 15 residues. Germline-derived CDR1 and CDR2 are GTSNPN and SVGIG (reference sequence). V was pared by 2 bases and J by 7 bases, with 9 bases of the junction left unmatched. The CDR3 loop reads CAWSLWAGGPNEQFF. CDR3 bases: TGTGCCTGGAGTTTATGGGCGGGAGGGCCTAATGAGCAGTTCTTC.

A note on this clonotype: Being one base from a much bigger clone, this may be a read error. This chain links TRBV20-1 with TRBJ1-1, with D tentatively TRBD1 (6 bases). CDR3 length: 15 amino acids. V lost 6 bases, J lost 5 bases, and 22 bases lay in between. In germline, CDR1 is DFQATT, CDR2 SNEGSKA (reference sequence). This chain's CDR3 is CSAHSGGGRITEAFF. CDR3 nucleotides: TGCAGTGCCCACTCGGGCGGGGGGCGAATTACTGAAGCTTTCTTT.

The table lists this clonotype with many counts. This rearrangement joins TRBV30 to TRBJ2-1; D may be TRBD2 (6 bases). The CDR3 spans 13 residues. CDR1 and CDR2 from the germline V gene are GTSNPN and SVGIG (reference sequence). V was clipped by 1 base and J by 8 bases, with 12 bases between them. Written as DNA, the CDR3 is TGTGCCTGGAGTGACGGGAGAATCGATGAGCAGTTCTTC. Its translation is CAWSDGRIDEQFF.

Ten or more counts support this clonotype. The chain couples TRBV7-3 to TRBJ2-3; 10 bases are shared with TRBD2. There are 15 residues in the CDR3. V trimming: 3 bases; J trimming: 1 base; junction bases outside the gene matches: 1. Germline V gene sequence: CDR1 SGHTA, CDR2 FQGTGA. The CDR3 sequence is CASSFLAGGTDTQYF. The CDR3 region has the DNA TGTGCCAGCAGCTTCCTAGCGGGGGGCACAGATACGCAGTATTTT.

Details on this clonotype: Possible read error: a much larger clone is one base away. The rearrangement uses TRBV30 and TRBJ1-1, with D maybe TRBD1 (5 bases). The CDR3 runs to 12 residues. Germline V gene sequence: CDR1 GTSNPN, CDR2 SVGIG (reference sequence). Trimming left V 5 bases short and J 8 bases short, with 15 bases between. The CDR3 is CAWSSQAPEAFF. Written as DNA, the CDR3 is TGTGCCTGGTCCTCACAGGCCCCCGAAGCTTTCTTT.